This T cell receptor beta chain came from a study of CD8+CD57+ T cells in acquired aplastic anemia. Researchers used genomic DNA as the template to profile TCR beta VDJ and CDR3. TCRdb recomputed calls from the reads with MiXCR, one row per CDR3 protein. The sample lists 350,000 to 450,000 distinct CDR3 sequences; about two thirds were seen once. This clonotype was picked up one time. The antigen is not known. Points from the study as a whole: Patients and controls turned out to have twenty-nine CD8+ CDR3 sequences in common.

Sequencing was carried out using sorted CD4+, CD8+, or CD8+CD57+ T cells (not recorded which) from PBMCs. The receptor was isolated from a human donor in good health, serving as a control.

CDR3: CASSLLGRLPLGANTGELFF. The DNA of the CDR3 is TGTGCCAGCAGCTTACTGGGCCGGCTGCCCCTGGGGGCCAACACCGGGGAGCTGTTTTTT. This chain uses TRBV9 with TRBJ2-2; TRBD1 is a possible D gene (6 bases). V lost 4 bases to trimming and J lost 2 bases, with 27 bases between them. The CDR3 is made up of 20 amino acids. Germline loops: CDR1 SGDLS, CDR2 YYNGEE.